Listed below are T cell receptor beta chains from one sample, sequenced in a study of somatic mutations in cytotoxic T cells in rheumatoid arthritis. Method: immunoSEQ multiplex PCR; TCRdb's copy keeps in-frame clones and lacks some. The table records 15,000 to 20,000 clones, 65% to 80% of them present only once. Sequences were obtained from CD8+ T cells sorted from blood. These receptors were obtained from an adult with rheumatoid arthritis. CDR3s include the opening cysteine and the closing phenylalanine or tryptophan. The order of the fields is clone size, J gene, V gene, D gene, CDR3 DNA, CDR3 protein. D genes are given only for firm matches. Not all rows give a size; the values are once, few, many and, for expanded clones, a class.

>once|TRBJ2-5|TRBV14|-
TGTGCCAGCAGCGGACCGTCTCTCTCGGAGACCCAGTACTTC
CASSGPSLSETQYF
>few|TRBJ1-2|TRBV29-1|-
TGCAGCGTTGGGGGAGGGGGAACTGGCTACACCTTC
CSVGGGGTGYTF
>-|TRBJ1-5|TRBV5-6|-
TGTGCCAGCAGCTGGGGCAATCAGCCCCAGCATTTT
CASSWGNQPQHF
>-|TRBJ1-5|TRBV6-6|TRBD1
TGTGCCAGCAGCCTCGACAGGGGCGGGCAGCCCCAGCATTTT
CASSLDRGGQPQHF
>-|TRBJ2-2|TRBV19|TRBD2
TGTGCCAGTAGTATTAGTCTAGCGGGAGCCGGGGAGCTGTTTTTT
CASSISLAGAGELFF
>-|TRBJ2-1|TRBV19|TRBD2
TGTGCCAGAATACCTTCCGGGACTAGTAGCGATGAGCAGTTCTTC
CARIPSGTSSDEQFF
>few|TRBJ1-5|TRBV5-8|-
TGTGCCAGCAGCTTGAGGCAGGGAAATCAGCCCCAGCATTTT
CASSLRQGNQPQHF
>-|TRBJ2-7|TRBV5-6|-
TGTGCCAGCAGCTTGGGTCGGAGCTACGAGCAGTACTTC
CASSLGRSYEQYF
>-|TRBJ2-1|TRBV14|-
TGTGCCAGCAGCCCTGACTCGGGTGAGCAGTTCTTC
CASSPDSGEQFF
>-|TRBJ2-1|TRBV28|-
TGTGCCAGCAGAGGAGAGCCTGCGGACTACAATGAGCAGTTCTTC
CASRGEPADYNEQFF
>few|TRBJ1-1|TRBV7-6|-
TGTGCCAGCAGCTTAGGGGTGAGGACTGAAGCTTTCTTT
CASSLGVRTEAFF
>-|TRBJ2-7|TRBV2|TRBD1
TGTGCCAGCACCGGGACAGCGGACTGGAAGTACTTC
CASTGTADWKYF
>-|TRBJ2-1|TRBV9|TRBD1
TGTGCCAGCAACCGCCCCGACAGGGACAATGAGCAGTTCTTC
CASNRPDRDNEQFF